This entry features one TCR beta chain sequence. As originally analysed: Reference gene primer amplification gave nucleated cell count estimates. Only in-frame clones appear in the TCRdb table, and some are missing; sequencing was by immunoSEQ multiplex PCR. V and J calls plus clone size are reproduced from that table; the DNA served to infer D and trimming. The sample carries 120,000 to 150,000 clones, 80% to 90% recorded once. This entry is derived from a study of blood T cell repertoires in COVID-19. The CDR3 runs 15 residues. Losses at the gene ends were 7 bases for V and 1 base for J; bases not matched to a gene: 7. CDR1 and CDR2 from the germline V gene are WSHSY and SAAADI.

V gene TRBV10-2 combines with J gene TRBJ1-1, with TRBD1 matching over 9 bases. Sequenced material: peripheral blood. This clonotype was sampled from a woman aged 55-70 years with COVID-19, enrolled during active disease. The CDR3 sequence: CASTTGTGTNTEAFF. CDR3 nucleotides: TGCGCCAGCACAACCGGGACAGGGACGAACACTGAAGCTTTCTTT.